The 5 T cell receptor beta chains listed next were all sequenced from one sample in a study of early stage breast cancer tumors. The data were produced by immunoSEQ multiplex PCR, yet TCRdb's version contains in-frame clones alone and is incomplete. The repertoire consists of about 51,000 clones, with approximately 78% occurring once and the leading ten covering around 3.6%. Source material: blood. Receptor source: a middle-aged person with breast cancer.

The CDR3 reads CASSVMTGVITGELFF. In DNA, the CDR3 is TGTGCCAGCAGTGTAATGACAGGGGTTATCACCGGGGAGCTGTTTTTT. J is TRBJ2-2 and V is TRBV6-1; 8 bases line up with TRBD1. The CDR3 loop spans 16 amino acids. The germline CDR1 and CDR2 sequences are MNHNS and SASEGT. V was pared by 4 bases and J by 4 bases, with 8 bases of the junction left unmatched.

With regard to this clone: Relative to the germline gene, one junction end is altered; a read error may explain this. The chain is built from TRBV7-2 and TRBJ2-3; D possibly uses TRBD1 or TRBD2 (5 bases each). The germline V gene has CDR1 SGHTA and CDR2 FQGNSA. The CDR3 is made up of 14 amino acids. Here the CDR3 reads CASRLGASGPLDCF. The CDR3 coding sequence is TGTGCCAGCAGACTAGGGGCCAGCGGCCCTTTAGACTGTTTT.

This clone showed up just once. V and J are TRBV9 and TRBJ2-1; no clear D. Trimming left V 3 bases short and J 8 bases short, with 6 bases between. The CDR3 totals 11 residues. In germline, CDR1 is SGDLS, CDR2 YYNGEE. This chain's CDR3 is CASSGRHEQFF. The CDR3 nucleotides are TGTGCCAGCAGCGGCCGCCATGAGCAGTTCTTC.

V gene TRBV15 combines with J gene TRBJ1-5; 7 nucleotides agree with TRBD1. Germline CDR1 and CDR2: LNHNV and YYDKDF (reference sequence). After removal of 3 bases from V and 5 bases from J, the junction contained 4 bases not matched to a gene. The CDR3 totals 14 residues. The CDR3 spells CATSRDRRDQPQHF. CDR3 DNA: TGTGCCACCAGCAGGGACAGGCGGGATCAGCCCCAGCATTTT.

V gene TRBV19 combines with J gene TRBJ2-1; TRBD2 aligns across 13 bases. The V gene's germline CDR1 is LNHDA and CDR2 SQIVND (reference sequence). This CDR3 region has 14 residues. V was pared by 3 bases and J by 8 bases, with 1 base of the junction left unmatched. CDR3 bases: TGTGCCAGTAGTATTGGACTAGCGGGAGATGAGCAGTTCTTC. It codes for CASSIGLAGDEQFF.